This TCR beta chain was captured in a study of blood T cell repertoires in COVID-19. Study in general: Samples representing acute and convalescent COVID-19 were sourced from the United States, Italy and Spain. In each case, the material was cDNA or gDNA derived from T cells, B-cell-depleted T cells, or PBMCs.

Authors' data handling: Using reference gene primer amplification, nucleated cell counts were estimated. TCRdb's copy holds only in-frame clones and misses some; the assay was immunoSEQ multiplex PCR. That table furnishes V, J and clone size, whereas the DNA furnished D and trimming. This table holds about 140,000 clones, 76% found once. The TCR comes from a woman over 75 with active or convalescent COVID-19. Input material: peripheral blood.

Here the CDR3 DNA reads TGTGCCAGCAGCGTAGAAATGACGGGGACTGAAGCTTTCTTT. Translated, it gives CASSVEMTGTEAFF. This rearrangement joins TRBV9 to TRBJ1-1; D is unresolved. Germline loops: CDR1 SGDLS, CDR2 YYNGEE. This CDR3 spans 14 amino acids. Trimming left V 0 bases short and J 5 bases short, with 11 bases between.